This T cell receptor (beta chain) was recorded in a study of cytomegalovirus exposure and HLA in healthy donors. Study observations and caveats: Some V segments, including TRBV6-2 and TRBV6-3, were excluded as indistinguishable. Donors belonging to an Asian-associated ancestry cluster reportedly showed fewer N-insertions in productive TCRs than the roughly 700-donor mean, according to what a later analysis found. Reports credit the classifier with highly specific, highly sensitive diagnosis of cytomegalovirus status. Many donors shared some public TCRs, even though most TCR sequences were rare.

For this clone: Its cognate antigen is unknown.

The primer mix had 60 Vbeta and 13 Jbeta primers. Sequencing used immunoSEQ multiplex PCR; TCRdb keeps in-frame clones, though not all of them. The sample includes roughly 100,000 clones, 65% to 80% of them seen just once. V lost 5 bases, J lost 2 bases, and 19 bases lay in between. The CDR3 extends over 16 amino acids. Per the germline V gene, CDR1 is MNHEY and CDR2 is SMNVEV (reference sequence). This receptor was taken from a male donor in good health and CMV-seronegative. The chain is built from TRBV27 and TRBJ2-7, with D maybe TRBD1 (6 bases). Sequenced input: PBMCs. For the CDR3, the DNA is TGTGCCAGCAGTCGGTTCGGGACACAATTAACCTACGAGCAGTACTTC. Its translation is CASSRFGTQLTYEQYF.